The present entry profiles one TCR beta chain with its context. Method: immunoSEQ multiplex PCR; TCRdb's copy keeps in-frame clones and lacks some. The sample has almost 35,000 clones; about 80% are singletons. The sorted conventional CD4+ T cells were CD25-low and CD127-high, with genomic DNA sequenced. The source of the sample is a study of regulatory and conventional T cells in RAG deficiency. These data were likewise used in another study, on regulatory T cells. That paper states: The primer mix had 52 TRBV and 13 TRBJ primers.

The sequencing input was CD4+ effector T cells sorted from blood. The TCR originated in a human donor in good health.

The CDR3: CASRDRETNTEAFF. CDR3 coding DNA: TGTGCCAGCCGGGACAGGGAAACGAACACTGAAGCTTTCTTT. The chain uses TRBV19 and TRBJ1-1, with 9 bases identical to TRBD1. Germline CDR1 is LNHDA and CDR2 is SQIVND (reference sequence). The CDR3 runs 14 residues. V lost 9 bases, J lost 1 base, and 6 bases stayed unmatched.